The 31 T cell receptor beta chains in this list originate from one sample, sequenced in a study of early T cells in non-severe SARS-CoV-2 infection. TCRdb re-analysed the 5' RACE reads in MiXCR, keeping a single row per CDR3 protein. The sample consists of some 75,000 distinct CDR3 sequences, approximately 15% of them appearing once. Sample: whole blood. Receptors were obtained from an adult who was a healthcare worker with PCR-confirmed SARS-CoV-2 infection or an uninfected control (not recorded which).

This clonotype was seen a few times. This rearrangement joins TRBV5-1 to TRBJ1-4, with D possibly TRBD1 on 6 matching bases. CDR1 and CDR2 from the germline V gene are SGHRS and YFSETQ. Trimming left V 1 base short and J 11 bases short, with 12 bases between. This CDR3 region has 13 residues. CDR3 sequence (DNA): TGCGCCAGCAGCTTGAACAGGGAAGGGAAACTGTTTTTT. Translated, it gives CASSLNREGKLFF.

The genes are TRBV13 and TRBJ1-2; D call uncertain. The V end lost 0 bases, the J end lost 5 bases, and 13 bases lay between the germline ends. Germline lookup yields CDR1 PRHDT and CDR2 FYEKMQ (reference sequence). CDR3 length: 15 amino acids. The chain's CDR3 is CASSLGQNPLYGYTF. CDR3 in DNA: TGTGCCAGCAGCTTAGGCCAGAACCCCCTATATGGCTACACCTTC.

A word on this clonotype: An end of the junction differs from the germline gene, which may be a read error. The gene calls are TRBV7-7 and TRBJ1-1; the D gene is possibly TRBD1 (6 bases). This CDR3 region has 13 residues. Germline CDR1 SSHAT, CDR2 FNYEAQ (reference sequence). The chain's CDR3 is CASSLARGTEAFF. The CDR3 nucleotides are TGTGCTAGCAGCCTTGCCAGGGGCACTGAAGCTTTCTTT.

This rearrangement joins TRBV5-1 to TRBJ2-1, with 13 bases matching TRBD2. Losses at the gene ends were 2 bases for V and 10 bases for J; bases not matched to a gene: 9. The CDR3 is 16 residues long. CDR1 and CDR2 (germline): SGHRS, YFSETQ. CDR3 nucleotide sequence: TGCGCCAGCAGCTTAATGGGACTAGCGGGGATCCCCGAGCAGTTCTTC. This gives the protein CASSLMGLAGIPEQFF.

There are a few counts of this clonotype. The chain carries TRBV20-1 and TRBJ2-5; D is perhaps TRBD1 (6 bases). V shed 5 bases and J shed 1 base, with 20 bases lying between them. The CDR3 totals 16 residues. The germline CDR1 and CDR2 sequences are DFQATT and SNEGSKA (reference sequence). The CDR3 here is CSAPQGSGSVQETQYF. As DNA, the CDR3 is TGCAGTGCTCCCCAGGGGTCGGGGTCGGTCCAAGAGACCCAGTACTTC.

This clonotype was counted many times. The CDR3 sequence: CSATGAEKLFF. CDR3 in DNA: TGCAGTGCTACTGGAGCTGAAAAACTGTTTTTT. V usage is TRBV20-1 and J usage is TRBJ1-4; no clear D. From germline, CDR1 is DFQATT and CDR2 SNEGSKA (reference sequence). The CDR3 runs to 11 residues. V lost 4 bases and J lost 7, with 7 bases in between.

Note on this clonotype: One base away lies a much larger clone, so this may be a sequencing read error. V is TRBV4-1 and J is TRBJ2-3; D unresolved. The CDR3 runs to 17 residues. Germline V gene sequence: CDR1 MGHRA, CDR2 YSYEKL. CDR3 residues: CASNQDIDSSSTDTQYF. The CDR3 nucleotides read TGCGCCAGCAACCAAGATATCGACTCCTCTAGCACAGATACGCAGTATTTT.

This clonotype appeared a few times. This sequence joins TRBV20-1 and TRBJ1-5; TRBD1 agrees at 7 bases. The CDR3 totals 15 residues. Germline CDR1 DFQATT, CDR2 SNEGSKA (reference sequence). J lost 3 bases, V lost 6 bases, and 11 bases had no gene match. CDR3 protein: CSAASRQGDNQPQHF. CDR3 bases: TGCAGTGCGGCTAGCCGACAGGGCGACAATCAGCCCCAGCATTTT.

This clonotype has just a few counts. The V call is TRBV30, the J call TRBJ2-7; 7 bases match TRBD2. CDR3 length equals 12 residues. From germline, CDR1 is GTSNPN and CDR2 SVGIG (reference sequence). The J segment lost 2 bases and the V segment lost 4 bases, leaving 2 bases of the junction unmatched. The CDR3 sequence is CAWTSGAYEQYF. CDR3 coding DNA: TGTGCCTGGACTAGCGGTGCCTACGAGCAGTACTTC.

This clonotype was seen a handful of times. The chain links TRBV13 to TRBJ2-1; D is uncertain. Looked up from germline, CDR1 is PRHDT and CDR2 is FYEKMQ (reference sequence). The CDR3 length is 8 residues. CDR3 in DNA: TGTGCAAGAGTATGGCAGTTCTTC. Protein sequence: CARVWQFF.

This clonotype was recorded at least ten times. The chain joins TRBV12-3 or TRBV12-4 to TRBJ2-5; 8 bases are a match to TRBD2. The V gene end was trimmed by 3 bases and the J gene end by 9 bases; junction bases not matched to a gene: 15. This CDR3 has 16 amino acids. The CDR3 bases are TGTGCCAGCAGTTTCTGGGTCGGGGGGGCCCCGGGGGCCCAGTACTTC. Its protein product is CASSFWVGGAPGAQYF.

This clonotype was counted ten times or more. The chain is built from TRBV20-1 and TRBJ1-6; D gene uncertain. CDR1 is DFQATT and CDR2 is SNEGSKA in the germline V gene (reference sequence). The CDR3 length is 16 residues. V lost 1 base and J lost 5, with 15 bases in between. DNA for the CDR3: TGCAGTGCTAGAGCGCTGGGGAGCGGACATAATTCACCCCTCCACTTT. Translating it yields CSARALGSGHNSPLHF.

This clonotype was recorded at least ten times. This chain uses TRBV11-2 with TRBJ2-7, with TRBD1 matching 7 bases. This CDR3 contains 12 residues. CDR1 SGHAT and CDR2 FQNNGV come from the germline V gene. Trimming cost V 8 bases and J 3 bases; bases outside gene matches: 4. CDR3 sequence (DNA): TGTGCCAGCGGACACAGGGGCTACGAGCAGTACTTC. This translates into CASGHRGYEQYF.

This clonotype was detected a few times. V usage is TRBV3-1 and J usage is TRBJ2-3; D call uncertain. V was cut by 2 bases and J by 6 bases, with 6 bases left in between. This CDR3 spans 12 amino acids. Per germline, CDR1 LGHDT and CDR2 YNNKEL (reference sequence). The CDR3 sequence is CASSQMVDTQYF. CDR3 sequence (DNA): TGTGCCAGCAGCCAAATGGTGGATACGCAGTATTTT.

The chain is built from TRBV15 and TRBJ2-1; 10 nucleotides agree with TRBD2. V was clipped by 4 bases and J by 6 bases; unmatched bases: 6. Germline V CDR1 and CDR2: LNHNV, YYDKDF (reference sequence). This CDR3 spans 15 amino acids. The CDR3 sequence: CATSTRTSGSNEQFF. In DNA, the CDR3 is TGTGCCACCAGCACTCGGACTAGCGGATCCAATGAGCAGTTCTTC.

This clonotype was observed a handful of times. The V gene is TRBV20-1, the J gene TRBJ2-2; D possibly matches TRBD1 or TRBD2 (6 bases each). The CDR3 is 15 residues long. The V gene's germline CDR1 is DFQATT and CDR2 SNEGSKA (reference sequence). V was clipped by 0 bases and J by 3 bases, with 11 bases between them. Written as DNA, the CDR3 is TGCAGTGCTAGAGATCTGGGGGGCGACACCGGGGAGCTGTTTTTT. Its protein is CSARDLGGDTGELFF.

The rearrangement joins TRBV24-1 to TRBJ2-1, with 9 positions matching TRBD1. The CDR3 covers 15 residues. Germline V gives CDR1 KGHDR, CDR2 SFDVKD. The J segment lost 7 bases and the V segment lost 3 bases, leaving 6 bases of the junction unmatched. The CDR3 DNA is TGTGCCACCAGTGATGGGACAGGGTTCATGAATGAGCAGTTCTTC. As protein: CATSDGTGFMNEQFF.

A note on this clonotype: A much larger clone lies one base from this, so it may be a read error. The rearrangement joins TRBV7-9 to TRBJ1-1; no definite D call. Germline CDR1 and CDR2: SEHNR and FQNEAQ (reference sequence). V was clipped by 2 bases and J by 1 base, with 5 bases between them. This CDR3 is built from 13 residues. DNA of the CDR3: TGTGCCAGCAGCTTAAAGGAGAACACTGAAGCTTTCTTT. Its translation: CASSLKENTEAFF. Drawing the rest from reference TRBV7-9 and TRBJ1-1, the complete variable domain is DTGVSQNPRHKITKRGQNVTFRCDPISEHNRLYWYRQTLGQGPEFLTYFQNEAQLEKSRLLSDRFSAERPKGSFSTLEIQRTEQGDSAMYLCASSLKENTEAFFGQGTRLTVV.

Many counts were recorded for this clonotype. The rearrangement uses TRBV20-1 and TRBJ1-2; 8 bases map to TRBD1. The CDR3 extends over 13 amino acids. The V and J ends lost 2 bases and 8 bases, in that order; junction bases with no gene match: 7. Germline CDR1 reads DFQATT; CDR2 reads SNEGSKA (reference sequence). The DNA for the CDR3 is TGCAGTGCTAGACGTGTGGACAGGGCCGGCTACACCTTC. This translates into CSARRVDRAGYTF.

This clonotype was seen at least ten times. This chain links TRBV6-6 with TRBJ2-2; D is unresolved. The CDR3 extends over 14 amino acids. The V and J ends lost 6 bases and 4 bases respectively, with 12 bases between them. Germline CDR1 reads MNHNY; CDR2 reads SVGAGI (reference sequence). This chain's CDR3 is CASSSTSATGELFF. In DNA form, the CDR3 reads TGTGCCAGCAGCTCTACGTCGGCCACCGGGGAGCTGTTTTTT.

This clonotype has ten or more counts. The CDR3 DNA sequence: TGTGCCAGCAGTAGCGGGGTGACAGATACGCAGTATTTT. Translation gives CASSSGVTDTQYF. The rearrangement joins TRBV6-4 to TRBJ2-3; TRBD2 aligns across 7 bases. The CDR3 length is 13 residues. Germline assignment: CDR1 MRHNA and CDR2 SNTAGT. V lost 5 bases to trimming and J lost 3 bases; unmatched junction nucleotides: 2.

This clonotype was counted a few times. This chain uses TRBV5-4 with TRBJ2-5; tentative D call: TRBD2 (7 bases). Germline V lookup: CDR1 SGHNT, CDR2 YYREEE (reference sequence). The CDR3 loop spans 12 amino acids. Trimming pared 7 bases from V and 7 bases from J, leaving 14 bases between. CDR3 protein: CASWGGRGTQYF. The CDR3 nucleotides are TGTGCCAGCTGGGGGGGCCGCGGGACCCAGTACTTC. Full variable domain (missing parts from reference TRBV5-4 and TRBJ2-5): ETGVTQSPTHLIKTRGQQVTLRCSSQSGHNTVSWYQQALGQGPQFIFQYYREEENGRGNFPPRFSGLQFPNYSSELNVNALELDDSALYLCASWGGRGTQYFGPGTRLLVL.

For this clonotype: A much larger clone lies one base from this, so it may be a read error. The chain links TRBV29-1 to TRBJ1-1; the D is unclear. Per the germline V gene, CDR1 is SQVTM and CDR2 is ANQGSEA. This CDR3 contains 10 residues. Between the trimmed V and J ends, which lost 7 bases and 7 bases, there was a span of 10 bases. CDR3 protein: CSDSLGEAFF. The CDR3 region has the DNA TGCAGCGACTCCCTCGGTGAAGCTTTCTTT.

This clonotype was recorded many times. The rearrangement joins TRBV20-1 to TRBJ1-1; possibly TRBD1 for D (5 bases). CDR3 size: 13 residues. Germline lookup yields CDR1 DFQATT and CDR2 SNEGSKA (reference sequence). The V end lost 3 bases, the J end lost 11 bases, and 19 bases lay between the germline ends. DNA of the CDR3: TGCAGTGCTAGCCGGGCGGGGCCCGGAGGGGCTTTCTTT. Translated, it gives CSASRAGPGGAFF.

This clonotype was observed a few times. The CDR3 region is CASKAGVGLAGELFF. CDR3 DNA sequence: TGTGCCAGCAAAGCGGGCGTCGGGTTGGCCGGGGAGCTGTTTTTT. The chain joins TRBV11-2 to TRBJ2-2; D might be TRBD2 (6 bases). The germline V gene encodes CDR1 SGHAT and CDR2 FQNNGV. The CDR3 is 15 amino acids. V dropped 7 bases and J dropped 6 bases, with 18 bases sitting between them.

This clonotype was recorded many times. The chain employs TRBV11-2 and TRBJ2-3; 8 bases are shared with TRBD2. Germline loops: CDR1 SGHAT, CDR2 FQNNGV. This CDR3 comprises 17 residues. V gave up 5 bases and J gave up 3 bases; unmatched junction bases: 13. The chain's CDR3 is CASSAELLVAGTDTQYF. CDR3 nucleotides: TGTGCCAGCAGCGCCGAACTTCTAGTAGCGGGGACAGATACGCAGTATTTT.

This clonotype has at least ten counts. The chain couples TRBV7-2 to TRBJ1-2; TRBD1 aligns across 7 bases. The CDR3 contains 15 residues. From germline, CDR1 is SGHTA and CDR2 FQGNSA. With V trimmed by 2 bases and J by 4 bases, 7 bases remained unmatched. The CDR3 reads CASSLLTGKGYGYTF. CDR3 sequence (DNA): TGTGCCAGCAGCTTATTGACAGGGAAGGGCTATGGCTACACCTTC.

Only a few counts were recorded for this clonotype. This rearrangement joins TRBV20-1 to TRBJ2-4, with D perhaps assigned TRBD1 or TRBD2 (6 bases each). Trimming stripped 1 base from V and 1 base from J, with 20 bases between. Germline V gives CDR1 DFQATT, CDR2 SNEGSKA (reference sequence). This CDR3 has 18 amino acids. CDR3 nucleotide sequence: TGCAGTGCTAGAGGGACAAGGGCAGGGGAGGTGGCCAAAAACATTCAGTACTTC. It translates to CSARGTRAGEVAKNIQYF.

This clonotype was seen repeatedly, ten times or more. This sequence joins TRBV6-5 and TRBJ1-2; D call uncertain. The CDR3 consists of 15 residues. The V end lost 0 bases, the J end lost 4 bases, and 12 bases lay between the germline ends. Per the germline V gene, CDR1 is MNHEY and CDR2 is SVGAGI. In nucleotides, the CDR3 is TGTGCCAGCAGTTACTCGAAACGACCGAGCTATGGCTACACCTTC. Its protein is CASSYSKRPSYGYTF.

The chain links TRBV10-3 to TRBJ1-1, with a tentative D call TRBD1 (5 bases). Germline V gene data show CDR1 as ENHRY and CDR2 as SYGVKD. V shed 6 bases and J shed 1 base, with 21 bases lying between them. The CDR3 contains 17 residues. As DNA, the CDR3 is TGTGCCATCAGCCCCGCACCGACCGGGACGGCGAACACTGAAGCTTTCTTT. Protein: CAISPAPTGTANTEAFF.

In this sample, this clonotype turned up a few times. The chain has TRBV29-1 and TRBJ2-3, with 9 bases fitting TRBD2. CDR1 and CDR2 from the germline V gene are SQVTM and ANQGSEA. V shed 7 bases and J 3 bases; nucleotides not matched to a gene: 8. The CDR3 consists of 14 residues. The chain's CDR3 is CSGRLAGGTDTQYF. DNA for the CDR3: TGCAGCGGCCGTCTGGCGGGGGGGACAGATACGCAGTATTTT.